The sequence of this T cell receptor beta chain was determined in a study of T cells in Graves' hyperthyroidism and ophthalmopathy. Researchers amplified the TCR beta CDR3 regions from RNA transcripts. HTBI primers were used for first-round RT-PCR of the TCR CDR3. TCRdb reanalysed the multiplex PCR reads using MiXCR and keeps one entry per CDR3 protein. The sample contains about 720,000 distinct CDR3 sequences, roughly a sixth of which appear only once. Germline CDR1 reads SNHLY; CDR2 reads FYNNEI. This CDR3 has 15 residues. Deletions cut 0 bases from V and 3 bases from J, with 9 bases between. Reasons for excluding patients were uncontrolled infection, other autoimmune disease, pregnancy or lactation. This clonotype has a count of ten or more.

The genes are TRBV2 and TRBJ1-5; no clear D gene. The sequence was obtained from a woman in her forties or fifties with Graves' hyperthyroidism that later progressed to Graves' ophthalmopathy. The sequencing input was blood. CDR3 sequence reads: CASSEAGQINQPQHF. In DNA form, the CDR3 reads TGTGCCAGCAGTGAAGCGGGCCAGATCAATCAGCCCCAGCATTTT.